The T cell receptor (beta chain) under discussion was sequenced for a study of memory CD4+ T cells and cytomegalovirus serostatus. Assay: immunoSEQ multiplex PCR; the TCRdb copy retains only in-frame clones and omits some. The sample lists under 50,000 clones, around four fifths seen once, with approximately 0.85% in the top ten. The sort gate was single viable CD3+CD4+CD8-CD45RO+ cells for memory CD4+ T cells. Material: memory CD4+ T cells from blood. This receptor was obtained from an adult in good health and CMV-seronegative.

The CDR3 is CASSSRGPGGMNTEAFF. As DNA, the CDR3 is TGTGCCAGCTCCTCCAGGGGGCCGGGAGGTATGAACACTGAAGCTTTCTTT. V usage is TRBV27 and J usage is TRBJ1-1; 8 bases fit TRBD1. Trimming removed 8 bases from V and 0 bases from J; junction bases left unmatched: 14. CDR1 is MNHEY, CDR2 SMNVEV, per germline (reference sequence). CDR3 length: 17 residues.